One T cell receptor beta chain is described in this entry. Its antigen is unidentified. Matching for age and sex applied to the controls, who were healthy donors. Negative isolation was used for CD8+ and CD4+ T cells and FACS enrichment for TEMRA cells. The CDR3 has 15 residues. V lost 5 bases, J lost 1 base, and 15 bases lay in between. Germline loops: CDR1 MNHNY, CDR2 SVGAGI (reference sequence). The sample comes from a study of CD8 T cells in Susac syndrome. Study outcomes and limitations: As the study acknowledged, the number of individuals who were part of its TCR sequencing and HLA analysis was relatively small.

It was with random hexamers that roughly 0.5 to 1 ug RNA was reverse transcribed. immunoSEQ multiplex PCR amplified TCR beta CDR3 across 54 Vbeta, 13 Jbeta. TCRdb called the immunoSEQ multiplex PCR reads again in MiXCR, with one record for every CDR3 protein. Of more than 150,000 distinct CDR3 sequences listed, 92% were seen once; the top ten hold 0.08%. This TCR came from a human donor in good health. What was sequenced was CD4+ T cells from PBMCs. The genes are TRBV6-6 and TRBJ2-7, with D perhaps matching TRBD1 (6 bases). DNA of the CDR3: TGTGCCAGCAGTAGGGGGAGCGGAGGTTCCTACGAGCAGTACTTC. Its protein is CASSRGSGGSYEQYF.